Listed below are T cell receptor beta chains from one sample, sequenced in a study of cytomegalovirus exposure and HLA in healthy donors. The method was immunoSEQ multiplex PCR; TCRdb's version includes in-frame clones alone and lacks a portion of them. This sample has approximately 170,000 clones, with 65% to 70% found just once. Sequencing used PBMCs. Every receptor here comes from a young woman in good health and CMV-seropositive. The CDR3 runs from the conserved cysteine through the conserved F or W. D genes are given only for firm matches. Only part of the rows carry a size: once, few, many, or a class if the clone is expanded.

length,V,J,D,size,DNA,CDR3
18,TRBV9,TRBJ2-3,-,-,TGTGCCAGCAGCTCCACCCTCGGGGGAGGACGAAGCACAGATACGCAGTATTTT,CASSSTLGGGRSTDTQYF
15,TRBV27,TRBJ1-2,TRBD1,-,TGTGCCAGCAGTCCCAGAAAGACAGGGGGATATGGCTACACCTTC,CASSPRKTGGYGYTF
18,TRBV7-9,TRBJ2-1,TRBD2,-,TGTGCCAGCAGCTCCAGACACGCAGGGACTAGCGGTTACAATGAGCAGTTCTTC,CASSSRHAGTSGYNEQFF
15,TRBV7-2,TRBJ2-3,TRBD2,-,TGTGCCAGCAGCTTAGAGCTAGCGGGGGGAAATACGCAGTATTTT,CASSLELAGGNTQYF
15,TRBV7-8,TRBJ1-1,TRBD1,-,TGTGCCAGCAGCTTCGCGGACAGGGGAAAACCCCAAGCTTTCTTT,CASSFADRGKPQAFF
13,TRBV18,TRBJ1-5,-,-,TGTGCCAGCTCGCCGGACAGAGGTCAGCCCCAGCATTTT,CASSPDRGQPQHF
12,TRBV29-1,TRBJ2-7,TRBD1,-,TGCAGCGGAGGGACAGGGGGCCACGAGCAGTACTTC,CSGGTGGHEQYF
16,TRBV7-6,TRBJ2-1,TRBD1,few,TGTGCCAGCAGCCTTGCCGCCAGGGGGTATTCCAATGAGCAGTTCTTC,CASSLAARGYSNEQFF
15,TRBV5-4,TRBJ1-2,TRBD1,-,TGTGCCAGCAGCTTCGAGGGAGACAGGGGTTACGGCTACACCTTC,CASSFEGDRGYGYTF
13,TRBV7-3,TRBJ1-1,-,-,TGTGCCAGCAGCTATGGGGGGGGCACTGAAGCTTTCTTT,CASSYGGGTEAFF
13,TRBV30,TRBJ1-6,-,-,TGTGCCTGGCGTACAGGGCGGGATTCACCCCTCCACTTT,CAWRTGRDSPLHF
15,TRBV12-5,TRBJ2-4,TRBD1,-,TGTGCTAGTGGCCCATACGACAGGGTAGGAAACATTCAGTACTTC,CASGPYDRVGNIQYF
12,TRBV28,TRBJ1-1,-,-,TGTGCCAGCAGTTTAAAGCTAACTGAAGCTTTCTTT,CASSLKLTEAFF
15,TRBV7-9,TRBJ1-4,TRBD1,-,TGTGCCAGCAGGCAGACAGGGGGCGGGAATGAAAAACTGTTTTTT,CASRQTGGGNEKLFF
15,TRBV18,TRBJ1-2,-,-,TGTGCCAGCTCAACCACGACAGAAGTGGGGCCTGGCTACACCTTC,CASSTTTEVGPGYTF
14,TRBV18,TRBJ2-7,-,-,TGTGCCAGCTCACCGGTTGCAGGGTTCCACGAGCAGTACTTC,CASSPVAGFHEQYF
13,TRBV18,TRBJ2-7,TRBD1,-,TGTGCCAGCTCACGGGACAGGGTTGACGAGCAGTACTTC,CASSRDRVDEQYF
12,TRBV2,TRBJ1-2,-,-,TGTGCCAGCAGATGGCGGAGCTATGGCTACACCTTC,CASRWRSYGYTF
16,TRBV18,TRBJ1-1,-,-,TGTGCCAGCTCACCACGGGAACCTTTACGGACAGAGAAGGCTTTCTTT,CASSPREPLRTEKAFF
12,TRBV5-6,TRBJ2-1,-,-,TGTGCCAGCAGTTTAACAGGGCATGAGCAGTTCTTC,CASSLTGHEQFF
15,TRBV5-8,TRBJ1-5,TRBD1,-,TGTGCCAGTAAACCCCCCCCGGACAGGGGACAGCCCCAGCATTTT,CASKPPPDRGQPQHF
16,TRBV4-3,TRBJ2-4,-,few,TGCGCCAGCAGCCAAGATTTCGTACTAGCCAAAAACATTCAGTACTTC,CASSQDFVLAKNIQYF
15,TRBV30,TRBJ1-3,-,once,TGTGCCTGGAGGCCAGGGTCTGGGTCTGGAAACACCATATATTTT,CAWRPGSGSGNTIYF
14,TRBV7-6,TRBJ2-1,TRBD2,-,TGTGCCAGCAGCGTGGACTGGACTAGTGGCGGGCAGTTCTTC,CASSVDWTSGGQFF
17,TRBV7-2,TRBJ2-1,TRBD2,-,TGTGCCAGCAGCTCCTGGAGGACTAGCAGAACCTACAATGAGCAGTTCTTC,CASSSWRTSRTYNEQFF
14,TRBV28,TRBJ2-5,TRBD2,-,TGTGCCAGCATCCCCTCACTAGCGGAAGAGACCCAGTACTTC,CASIPSLAEETQYF
17,TRBV9,TRBJ2-1,TRBD2,-,TGTGCCAGCAGCGGGTTCCGTGCTAGCGGCTCCTACAATGAGCAGTTCTTC,CASSGFRASGSYNEQFF
16,TRBV27,TRBJ1-5,TRBD1,-,TGTGCCAGCAGTTTACGGAGGGGGCCGAGCAATCAGCCCCAGCATTTT,CASSLRRGPSNQPQHF
15,TRBV28,TRBJ2-5,-,-,TGTGCCAGCAGTCTCGGAGGCGTCGTTAGGGAGACCCAGTACTTC,CASSLGGVVRETQYF
14,TRBV6-5,TRBJ2-3,TRBD1,-,TGTGCCAGCAGTGGACAGGATATCACAGATACGCAGTATTTT,CASSGQDITDTQYF